This TCR beta chain appears in the sequencing data of a study of blood T cell repertoires in COVID-19. The repertoire was sequenced with immunoSEQ multiplex PCR; TCRdb's copy has only in-frame clones and lacks some. The sample lists about 140,000 clones, over 70% occurring once. The CDR3 spans 13 residues. CDR1 is MDHEN, CDR2 SYDVKM, per germline. Trimming pared 6 bases from V and 3 bases from J, leaving 11 bases between. V is TRBV28 and J is TRBJ1-2; tentatively, D is TRBD1 (6 bases). The sequencing sample was made of peripheral blood. The receptor was isolated from a man aged 60-69 years with active or convalescent COVID-19. The CDR3, as DNA: TGTGCCAGCAGCCTCTCAGGGGACTATGGCTACACCTTC. Its translation is CASSLSGDYGYTF.